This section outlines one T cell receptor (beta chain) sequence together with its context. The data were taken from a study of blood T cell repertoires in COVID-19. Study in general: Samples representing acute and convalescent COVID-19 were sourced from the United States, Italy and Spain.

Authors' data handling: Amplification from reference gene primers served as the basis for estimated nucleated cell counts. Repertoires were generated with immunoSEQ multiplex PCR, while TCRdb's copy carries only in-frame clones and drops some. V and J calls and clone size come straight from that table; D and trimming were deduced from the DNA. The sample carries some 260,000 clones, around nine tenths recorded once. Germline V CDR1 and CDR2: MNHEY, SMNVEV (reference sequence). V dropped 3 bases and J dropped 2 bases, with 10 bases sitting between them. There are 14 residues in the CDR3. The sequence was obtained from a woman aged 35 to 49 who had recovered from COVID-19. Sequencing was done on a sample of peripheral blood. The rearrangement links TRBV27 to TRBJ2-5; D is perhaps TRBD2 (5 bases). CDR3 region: CASSFHRTQETQYF. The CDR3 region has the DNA TGTGCCAGCAGTTTCCACCGGACTCAAGAGACCCAGTACTTC.